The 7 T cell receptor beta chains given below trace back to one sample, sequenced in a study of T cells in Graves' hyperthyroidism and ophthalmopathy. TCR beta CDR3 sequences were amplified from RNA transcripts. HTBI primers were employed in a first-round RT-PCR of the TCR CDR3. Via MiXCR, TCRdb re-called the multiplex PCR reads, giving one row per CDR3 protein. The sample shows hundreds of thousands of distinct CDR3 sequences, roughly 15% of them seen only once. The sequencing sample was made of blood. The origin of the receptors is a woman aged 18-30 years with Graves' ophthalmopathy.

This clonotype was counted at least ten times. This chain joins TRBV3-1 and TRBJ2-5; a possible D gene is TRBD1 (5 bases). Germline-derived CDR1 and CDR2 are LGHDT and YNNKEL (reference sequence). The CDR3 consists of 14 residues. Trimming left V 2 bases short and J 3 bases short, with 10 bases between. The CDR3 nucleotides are TGTGCCAGCAGCCAACAGGGTTGGGAAGAGACCCAGTACTTC. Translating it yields CASSQQGWEETQYF.

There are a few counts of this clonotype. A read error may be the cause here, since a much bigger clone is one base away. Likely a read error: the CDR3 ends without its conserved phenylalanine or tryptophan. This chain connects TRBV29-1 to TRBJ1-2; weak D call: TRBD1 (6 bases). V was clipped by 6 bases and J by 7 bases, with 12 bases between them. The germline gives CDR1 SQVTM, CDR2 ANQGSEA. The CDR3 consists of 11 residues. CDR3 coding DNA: TGCAGCGTAACAGGGTACGGTGGCTACACCTCC. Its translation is CSVTGYGGYTS.

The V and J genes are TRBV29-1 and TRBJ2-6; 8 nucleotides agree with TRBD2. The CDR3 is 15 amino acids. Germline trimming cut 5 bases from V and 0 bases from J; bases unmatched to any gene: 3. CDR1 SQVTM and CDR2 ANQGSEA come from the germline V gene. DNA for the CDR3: TGCAGCGTTCGGGGGGGATACTCTGGGGCCAACGTCCTGACTTTC. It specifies CSVRGGYSGANVLTF.

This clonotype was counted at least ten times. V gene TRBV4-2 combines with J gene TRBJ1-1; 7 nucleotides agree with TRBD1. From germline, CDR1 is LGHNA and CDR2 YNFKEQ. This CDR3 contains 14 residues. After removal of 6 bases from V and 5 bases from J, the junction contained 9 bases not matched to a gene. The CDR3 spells CASSRQGIDTEAFF. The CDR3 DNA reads TGTGCCAGCAGTCGACAGGGAATAGATACTGAAGCTTTCTTT.

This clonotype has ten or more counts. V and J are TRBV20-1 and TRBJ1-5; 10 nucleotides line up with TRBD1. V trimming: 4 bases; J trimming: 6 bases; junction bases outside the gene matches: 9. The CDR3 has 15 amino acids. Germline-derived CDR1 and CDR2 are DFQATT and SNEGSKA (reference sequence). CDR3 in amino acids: CSATPGTGVSQPQHF. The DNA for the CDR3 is TGCAGTGCTACCCCCGGGACAGGGGTATCTCAGCCCCAGCATTTT.

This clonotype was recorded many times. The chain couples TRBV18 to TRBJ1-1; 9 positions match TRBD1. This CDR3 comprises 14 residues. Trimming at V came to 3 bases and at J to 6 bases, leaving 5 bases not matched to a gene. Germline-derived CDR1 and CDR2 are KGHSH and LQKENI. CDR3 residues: CASSPDRGEAEAFF. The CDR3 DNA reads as TGTGCCAGCTCACCGGACAGGGGTGAAGCTGAAGCTTTCTTT.

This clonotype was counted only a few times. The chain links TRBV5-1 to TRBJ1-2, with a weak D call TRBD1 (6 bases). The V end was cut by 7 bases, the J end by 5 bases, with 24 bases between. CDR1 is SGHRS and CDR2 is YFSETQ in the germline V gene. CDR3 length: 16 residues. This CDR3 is CASSVTPSTGGYGYTF. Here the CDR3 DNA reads TGCGCCAGCTCCGTGACCCCCTCGACAGGAGGATATGGCTACACCTTC.